This T cell receptor (beta chain) stems from a study of cytomegalovirus exposure and HLA in healthy donors. The PCR contained 60 Vbeta and 13 Jbeta primers. Method: immunoSEQ multiplex PCR; TCRdb's copy keeps in-frame clones and lacks some. Its clone listing holds under 200,000 clones. The CDR3 is made up of 16 amino acids. CDR1 and CDR2 from the germline V gene are LNHNV and YYDKDF (reference sequence). Trimming took off 0 bases at V and 0 bases at J, with 8 bases between the two ends. The source is a man aged 25 to 40 in good health and CMV-seronegative. The chain links TRBV15 to TRBJ2-2; no firm D call. Material: PBMCs. DNA for the CDR3: TGTGCCACCAGCAGAGATGAAATAGCGAACACCGGGGAGCTGTTTTTT. Translation gives CATSRDEIANTGELFF.